These 9 T cell receptor beta chains were all obtained from the same sample, sequenced in a study of blood T cells in healthy people across ages. A second PCR of about 7 to 12 cycles used a sample-barcoded 5' primer and a J-beta primer mix. Via MiXCR, TCRdb re-called the 5' RACE reads, giving one row per CDR3 protein. The table lists about 580,000 distinct CDR3 sequences, around half of them singletons. The sequenced material came from blood. The receptors shown here come from a man of 80 years or more in good health.

Only a few counts were recorded for this clonotype. The CDR3 sequence: CASSPRTGEGGYTF. Written as DNA, the CDR3 is TGTGCCAGCAGCCCCCGGACAGGTGAAGGCGGCTACACCTTC. The genes are TRBV7-2 and TRBJ1-2; 7 nucleotides agree with TRBD1. Germline V gives CDR1 SGHTA, CDR2 FQGNSA. Losses at the gene ends were 5 bases for V and 8 bases for J; bases not matched to a gene: 11. This CDR3 spans 14 amino acids.

This chain joins TRBV5-6 and TRBJ2-7; D gene ambiguous. Germline CDR1 is SGHDT and CDR2 is YYEEEE. The CDR3 runs to 15 residues. Trimming left V 0 bases short and J 0 bases short, with 10 bases between. This CDR3 reads CASSLAGSNSYEQYF. The CDR3 DNA reads as TGTGCCAGCAGCTTGGCCGGGTCGAACTCCTACGAGCAGTACTTC.

At least ten counts were recorded for this clonotype. J is TRBJ2-1 and V is TRBV6-1, with D possibly being TRBD1 (6 bases). The V end was cut by 7 bases, the J end by 9 bases, with 28 bases between. The germline gives CDR1 MNHNS, CDR2 SASEGT. The CDR3 totals 17 residues. This CDR3 reads CASTPKRRQGFGSEQFF. CDR3 sequence (DNA): TGTGCCAGCACTCCTAAAAGGAGGCAGGGGTTTGGGAGTGAGCAGTTCTTC.

This clonotype was seen more than once but under ten times. The rearrangement joins TRBV20-1 to TRBJ2-7, with D unclear. Trimming removed 0 bases from V and 3 bases from J, with 15 bases in between. Germline CDR1 DFQATT, CDR2 SNEGSKA (reference sequence). The CDR3 runs to 15 residues. The CDR3 reads CSAREASDIIYEQYF. CDR3 coding DNA: TGCAGTGCTAGAGAAGCGTCCGACATAATCTACGAGCAGTACTTC.

Only a few counts were recorded for this clonotype. The chain couples TRBV5-8 to TRBJ2-1; 12 nucleotides line up with TRBD1. The V gene end was trimmed by 4 bases and the J gene end by 7 bases; junction bases not matched to a gene: 6. The CDR3 runs to 15 residues. The germline gives CDR1 SGHTS, CDR2 YDEGEE. The CDR3 loop reads CASSQGQGAGNEQFF. In DNA, the CDR3 is TGTGCCAGCAGCCAGGGACAGGGGGCGGGAAATGAGCAGTTCTTC.

The rearrangement joins TRBV27 to TRBJ2-1; possible D gene TRBD1, 6 bases. Between the trimmed V and J ends, which lost 3 bases and 7 bases, there was a span of 10 bases. CDR1 MNHEY and CDR2 SMNVEV come from the germline V gene (reference sequence). The CDR3 covers 13 residues. The CDR3 is CASSFDRKNEQFF. In DNA, the CDR3 is TGTGCCAGCAGTTTCGACAGGAAAAATGAGCAGTTCTTC.

The chain combines TRBV9 with TRBJ1-2; no clear D. CDR3 size: 14 residues. Trimming left V 0 bases short and J 5 bases short, with 11 bases between. Germline CDR1 reads SGDLS; CDR2 reads YYNGEE. This CDR3 reads CASSVAPGGYGYTF. The CDR3, as DNA: TGTGCCAGCAGCGTAGCTCCCGGAGGGTATGGCTACACCTTC.

This chain links TRBV2 with TRBJ2-1; a possible D gene is TRBD2 (6 bases). In germline, CDR1 is SNHLY, CDR2 FYNNEI. V lost 1 base to trimming and J lost 3 bases, with 13 bases between them. This CDR3 spans 16 amino acids. This CDR3 is CASSEERRVLYNEQFF. In DNA form, the CDR3 reads TGTGCCAGCAGTGAAGAGCGGAGGGTGCTCTACAATGAGCAGTTCTTC.

This chain links TRBV19 with TRBJ1-5; D is unclear. CDR3 length equals 14 residues. Germline loops: CDR1 LNHDA, CDR2 SQIVND (reference sequence). V was clipped by 1 base and J by 1 base, with 5 bases between them. CDR3 amino acids: CASSIVVSNQPQHF. CDR3 nucleotide sequence: TGTGCCAGTAGTATAGTGGTAAGCAATCAGCCCCAGCATTTT.